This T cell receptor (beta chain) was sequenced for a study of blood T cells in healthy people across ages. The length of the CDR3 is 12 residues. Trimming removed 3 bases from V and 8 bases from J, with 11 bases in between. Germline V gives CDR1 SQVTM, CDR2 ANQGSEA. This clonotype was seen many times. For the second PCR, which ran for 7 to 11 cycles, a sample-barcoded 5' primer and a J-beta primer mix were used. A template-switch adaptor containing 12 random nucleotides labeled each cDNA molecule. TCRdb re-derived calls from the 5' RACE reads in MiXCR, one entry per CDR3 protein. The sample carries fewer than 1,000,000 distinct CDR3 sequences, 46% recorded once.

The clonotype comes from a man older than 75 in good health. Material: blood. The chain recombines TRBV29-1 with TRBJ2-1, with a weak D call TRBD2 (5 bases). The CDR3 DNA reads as TGCAGCGTTGAGCGGCTAGCCGATGAGCAGTTCTTC. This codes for CSVERLADEQFF.